This T cell receptor (beta chain) was recorded in a study of early T cells in non-severe SARS-CoV-2 infection. Study in general: Unpaired chains resulted from sequencing bulk RNA of unsorted whole blood.

CDR1 is SQVTM, CDR2 ANQGSEA, per germline. This CDR3 has 15 amino acids. Between the trimmed V and J ends, which lost 2 bases and 0 bases, there was a span of 11 bases. The library protocol tagged individual cDNA molecules with unique molecular identifiers. TCRdb fed the 5' RACE reads into MiXCR, producing one record per CDR3 protein. The table includes about 59,000 distinct CDR3 sequences, approximately 13% detected once. Ten or more counts support this clonotype. Its antigen is as yet unknown. Overall study results and limits: VDJdb-based matching was biased toward anti-spike CD8 responses and missed private and CD4 specificities.

Sample: whole blood, taken at baseline. This TCR came from an adult who was a healthcare worker with PCR-confirmed SARS-CoV-2 infection or an uninfected control (not recorded which). The chain couples TRBV29-1 to TRBJ2-4, with D possibly being TRBD2 (6 bases). As DNA, the CDR3 is TGCAGCGTTGAAAACTTGGGACTAGCCAAAAACATTCAGTACTTC. Its protein product is CSVENLGLAKNIQYF.